This T cell receptor (beta chain) was retrieved from a study of T cell repertoires in cytomegalovirus infection. On the study more broadly: The authors relied on CMV epitopes, both recently identified HLA-C-restricted and well-studied HLA-B-restricted. It was the public TCR beta signatures that indicated both CMV infection and matching HLA type. The study's findings and limits: Clonotypes of TCR beta that were HLA-C-restricted and CMV-specific dominated the ex vivo response. The cumulative frequency of public TCR beta families identified carriers of CMV plus the relevant HLA.

MiXCR, applied by TCRdb to the reads, yields one record per CDR3 protein. The sample holds approximately 390,000 distinct CDR3 sequences, nearly 35% seen once. Germline V gene sequence: CDR1 ENHRY, CDR2 SYGVKD. V trimming: 8 bases; J trimming: 3 bases; junction bases outside the gene matches: 10. The CDR3 spans 16 residues. This clonotype was seen a handful of times. Its antigen is not identified. The receptor comes from a human donor in good health (CMV status not recorded). Some clones in this sample may be carry-over from other donors' samples. The chain has TRBV10-3 and TRBJ2-1, with 10 bases that match TRBD2. Sequenced material: cultured PBMCs, taken from culture after CMV antigen stimulation. For the CDR3, the DNA is TGTGCCATCTCGGCTAGCGGGAGAGGGAACTACAATGAGCAGTTCTTC. This gives the protein CAISASGRGNYNEQFF.